The 20 T cell receptor beta chains below all came from one sample that was sequenced in a study of T cells after yellow fever vaccination. MiXCR, run by TCRdb on the 5' RACE reads, gives a single entry per CDR3 protein. The sample holds fewer than 350,000 distinct CDR3 sequences; roughly 9.4% are singletons and the top ten take about a sixth. The sequencing used PBMCs, collected on the day of the first yellow fever vaccination. The origin of the receptors is a young man who received the YFV17D yellow fever vaccine.

This clonotype was seen only a few times. The chain couples TRBV12-5 to TRBJ2-4; no definite D call. Trimming took off 5 bases at V and 3 bases at J, with 20 bases between the two ends. CDR3 size: 17 residues. Germline CDR1 and CDR2: LGHNT and FRNRAP. Here the CDR3 DNA reads TGTGCTAGTGGTCCCCCCACCCGGGTTAGAGGCAAAAACATTCAGTACTTC. Amino acid sequence: CASGPPTRVRGKNIQYF. The whole variable domain, filled in from reference TRBV12-5 and TRBJ2-4, reads DARVTQTPRHKVTEMGQEVTMRCQPILGHNTVFWYRQTMMQGLELLAYFRNRAPLDDSGMPKDRFSAEMPDATLATLKIQPSEPRDSAVYFCASGPPTRVRGKNIQYFGAGTRLSVL.

This clonotype appeared a few times. The rearrangement uses TRBV7-2 and TRBJ2-3, with 8 bases that match TRBD2. J lost 4 bases, V lost 1 base, and 4 bases had no gene match. The length of the CDR3 is 15 residues. The germline V gene has CDR1 SGHTA and CDR2 FQGNSA. The CDR3 region is CASSLGSAGADTQYF. Here the CDR3 DNA reads TGTGCCAGCAGCTTAGGGTCAGCGGGGGCAGATACGCAGTATTTT. Combining the CDR3 with reference TRBV7-2 and TRBJ2-3 gives the whole variable domain GAGVSQSPSNKVTEKGKDVELRCDPISGHTALYWYRQSLGQGLEFLIYFQGNSAPDKSGLPSDRFSAERTGGSVSTLTIQRTQQEDSAVYLCASSLGSAGADTQYFGPGTRLTVL.

This rearrangement joins TRBV25-1 to TRBJ2-3; D is perhaps TRBD1 or TRBD2 (5 bases each). The germline V gene encodes CDR1 MGHDK and CDR2 SYGVNS. Trimming shortened V by 5 bases and J by 0 bases, and 18 bases separated the two germline ends. This CDR3 has 17 residues. The CDR3 DNA reads TGTGCCAGCAGTACGGGACGGGAACGCCTGAGCACAGATACGCAGTATTTT. Amino acids: CASSTGRERLSTDTQYF.

This clonotype was seen many times. This chain joins TRBV24-1 and TRBJ2-1; D possibly corresponds to TRBD2 (5 bases). This CDR3 is built from 13 residues. The germline V gene has CDR1 KGHDR and CDR2 SFDVKD. Trimming took 2 bases from V and 4 from J, leaving 5 bases between them. This CDR3 is CATSDSGYNEQFF. CDR3 DNA sequence: TGTGCCACCAGTGATTCGGGGTACAATGAGCAGTTCTTC.

V is TRBV7-9 and J is TRBJ2-3; TRBD2 agrees at 9 bases. There are 17 residues in the CDR3. Germline V lookup: CDR1 SEHNR, CDR2 FQNEAQ (reference sequence). Losses at the gene ends were 1 base for V and 4 bases for J; bases not matched to a gene: 9. CDR3 in amino acids: CASSLVASGDASDTQYF. The CDR3 bases are TGTGCCAGCAGCTTAGTGGCTAGCGGGGACGCATCAGATACGCAGTATTTT.

This clonotype has just a few counts. The V gene is TRBV6-5, the J gene TRBJ1-5; tentatively, D is TRBD1 (5 bases). This CDR3 has 15 residues. Deletions cut 3 bases from V and 0 bases from J, with 9 bases between. CDR1 and CDR2 (germline): MNHEY, SVGAGI. The CDR3 sequence is CASSYSQASNQPQHF. In DNA, the CDR3 is TGTGCCAGCAGTTATTCACAGGCTAGCAATCAGCCCCAGCATTTT.

This clonotype was recorded many times. This rearrangement joins TRBV10-3 to TRBJ2-3, with D perhaps matching TRBD1 (6 bases). This CDR3 spans 17 amino acids. V dropped 4 bases and J dropped 2 bases, with 19 bases sitting between them. Germline V CDR1 and CDR2: ENHRY, SYGVKD. CDR3 bases: TGTGCCATCAGTGGGTCCCCCGGACAGTTTTCCACAGATACGCAGTATTTT. Translation: CAISGSPGQFSTDTQYF.

The chain employs TRBV11-2 and TRBJ2-6, with D perhaps matching TRBD2 (5 bases). The CDR3 is 18 residues long. CDR1 SGHAT and CDR2 FQNNGV come from the germline V gene. V was trimmed by 1 base and J by 0 bases, leaving 13 bases between them. The CDR3, as DNA: TGTGCCAGCAGCTTAGGTTCGGTGGGAGCCTCTGGGGCCAACGTCCTGACTTTC. Its protein product is CASSLGSVGASGANVLTF.

This clonotype was counted at least ten times. The chain is built from TRBV28 and TRBJ2-1, with 9 bases that match TRBD2. Trimming removed 9 bases from V and 2 bases from J; junction bases left unmatched: 2. CDR1 MDHEN and CDR2 SYDVKM come from the germline V gene. The CDR3 is 13 residues long. The CDR3 spells CASSSGAYNEQFF. The CDR3 DNA reads TGTGCCAGTTCTAGCGGGGCCTACAATGAGCAGTTCTTC.

This chain links TRBV15 with TRBJ2-2; tentatively, D is TRBD2 (5 bases). The CDR3 is made up of 13 amino acids. Trimming took off 5 bases at V and 6 bases at J, with 10 bases between the two ends. The germline V gene encodes CDR1 LNHNV and CDR2 YYDKDF (reference sequence). CDR3 sequence (DNA): TGTGCCACCAGCGTCGGGGTTCCCGGGGAGCTGTTTTTT. Translated: CATSVGVPGELFF.

V and J are TRBV4-3 and TRBJ1-2, with a weak D call TRBD1 (6 bases). The CDR3 length is 16 residues. Germline assignment: CDR1 LGHNA and CDR2 YSLEER. Trimming removed 1 base at V and 0 bases at J, with 12 bases between. The CDR3 bases are TGCGCCAGCAGCCAAGTACAGGGAATAGCTAACTATGGCTACACCTTC. It yields the protein CASSQVQGIANYGYTF.

This clonotype was counted between two and nine times. The J gene is TRBJ1-5, the V gene TRBV7-8; 7 bases are shared with TRBD1. The length of the CDR3 is 14 residues. Germline CDR1 SGHVS, CDR2 FQNEAQ. V dropped 8 bases and J dropped 2; count of bases not matched to a gene: 6. The CDR3 here is CASEIGQGNQPQHF. In DNA, the CDR3 is TGTGCCAGCGAAATTGGACAGGGCAATCAGCCCCAGCATTTT.

The rearrangement links TRBV30 to TRBJ2-6; no clear D gene. The CDR3 totals 15 residues. The germline CDR1 and CDR2 sequences are GTSNPN and SVGIG (reference sequence). Trimming left V 0 bases short and J 0 bases short, with 6 bases between. The CDR3 DNA reads TGTGCCTGGAGTGTACTGAGCTCTGGGGCCAACGTCCTGACTTTC. It specifies CAWSVLSSGANVLTF.

In this sample, this clonotype turned up many times. The rearrangement joins TRBV3-1 to TRBJ2-6; D is undetermined. The CDR3 loop spans 14 amino acids. V was pared by 6 bases and J by 0 bases, with 6 bases between. Germline V gene lookup returns CDR1 LGHDT and CDR2 YNNKEL (reference sequence). The CDR3 sequence is CASSTSSGANVLTF. CDR3 in DNA: TGTGCCAGCAGTACCAGCTCTGGGGCCAACGTCCTGACTTTC.

This clonotype has more than one count but fewer than ten. The rearrangement links TRBV18 to TRBJ2-3; TRBD2 matches 10 bases. CDR1 and CDR2 from the germline V gene are KGHSH and LQKENI. The V and J ends lost 4 bases and 8 bases, in that order; junction bases with no gene match: 12. CDR3 length: 16 amino acids. CDR3 sequence (DNA): TGTGCCAGCTCACAACCGGGACTAGCGCCGGCTGTTACGCAGTATTTT. Amino acid sequence: CASSQPGLAPAVTQYF.

As to this clonotype: Sequence at one end of the junction differs from germline and may be a read error. The chain combines TRBV23-1 with TRBJ2-5; D may match TRBD1 or TRBD2 (5 bases each). TRBV23-1 is assigned to the ORF class and has an uncertain function. The CDR3 length is 21 residues. This CDR3 reads CASSRPRGCLNRDLEQEAQYF. CDR3 nucleotide sequence: TGCGCCAGCAGTCGCCCCCGAGGGTGTCTAAACCGGGACCTTGAACAAGAGGCCCAGTACTTC.

The J gene is TRBJ2-2, the V gene TRBV14; tentative D call: TRBD2 (5 bases). V was trimmed by 0 bases and J by 3 bases, leaving 20 bases between them. The CDR3 extends over 19 amino acids. CDR1 is SGHDN and CDR2 is FVKESK in the germline V gene. The CDR3, as DNA: TGTGCCAGCAGCCAAGATAGGAGGAGTCAGCCATACGACACCGGGGAGCTGTTTTTT. Its protein product is CASSQDRRSQPYDTGELFF.

The chain is built from TRBV7-3 and TRBJ2-7; the D is unclear. Germline V gene data show CDR1 as SGHTA and CDR2 as FQGTGA. CDR3 length: 16 amino acids. The V end lost 3 bases, the J end lost 4 bases, and 19 bases lay between the germline ends. The CDR3 is CASSFDSDLTSYEQYF. The CDR3 bases are TGTGCCAGCAGCTTTGACTCGGACCTAACCTCATACGAGCAGTACTTC. Looking up the rest from reference TRBV7-3 and TRBJ2-7 gives the full variable domain: GAGVSQTPSNKVTEKGKYVELRCDPISGHTALYWYRQSLGQGPEFLIYFQGTGAADDSGLPNDRFFAVRPEGSVSTLKIQRTERGDSAVYLCASSFDSDLTSYEQYFGPGTRLTVT.

This chain uses TRBV6-1 with TRBJ1-5; no firm D call. Germline V lookup: CDR1 MNHNS, CDR2 SASEGT. The V end lost 7 bases, the J end lost 0 bases, and 10 bases lay between the germline ends. The CDR3 spans 14 residues. The CDR3 nucleotides read TGTGCCAGCACCTCACGGGGTAGCAATCAGCCCCAGCATTTT. Amino acids: CASTSRGSNQPQHF.

This clonotype was seen repeatedly, ten times or more. This chain links TRBV7-3 with TRBJ2-1; D gene ambiguous. Germline CDR1 and CDR2: SGHTA and FQGTGA. Deletions cut 4 bases from V and 2 bases from J, with 15 bases between. CDR3 size: 16 residues. CDR3 nucleotide sequence: TGTGCCAGCAGCTCAGACTGTAATTTAACCTACAATGAGCAGTTCTTC. Translating it yields CASSSDCNLTYNEQFF.